These 24 T cell receptor beta chains were sequenced from one sample in a study of T cell responses to AZD1222 COVID-19 vaccine. Sequencing used immunoSEQ multiplex PCR; TCRdb keeps in-frame clones, though not all of them. This table holds 75,000 to 100,000 clones, around 86% found once. The source material was peripheral blood, sampled on day 0 of AZD1222 vaccination. The source of these receptors is an adult in good health.

The V gene is TRBV19, the J gene TRBJ2-2, with D tentatively TRBD2 (6 bases). Trimming shortened V by 6 bases and J by 6 bases, and 23 bases separated the two germline ends. The CDR3 is made up of 17 amino acids. Germline V gene sequence: CDR1 LNHDA, CDR2 SQIVND (reference sequence). In nucleotides, the CDR3 is TGTGCCAGTAGCCCGCTACCCGGGACTCATCTTGCCGGGGAGCTGTTTTTT. Translating gives CASSPLPGTHLAGELFF.

This sequence joins TRBV6-2 or TRBV6-3 and TRBJ2-1; the D is unclear. The germline V gene encodes CDR1 MNHEY and CDR2 SVGEGT. This CDR3 comprises 14 residues. V lost 1 base and J lost 8, with 12 bases in between. CDR3 sequence: CASSYYGPPDEQFF. CDR3 DNA sequence: TGTGCCAGCAGTTACTACGGACCCCCGGATGAGCAGTTCTTC.

The V gene is TRBV12-3 or TRBV12-4, the J gene TRBJ1-1, with D uncertain. There are 13 residues in the CDR3. V was pared by 7 bases and J by 7 bases, with 16 bases between. The CDR3 sequence: CASNQGRKLEAFF. Written as DNA, the CDR3 is TGTGCCAGCAACCAAGGCCGTAAACTTGAAGCTTTCTTT.

J is TRBJ2-1 and V is TRBV9; 8 positions match TRBD2. The CDR3 sequence is 16 residues long. Germline assignment: CDR1 SGDLS and CDR2 YYNGEE. J gave up 8 bases and V 4 bases, and 14 bases lay outside the gene matches. The CDR3 here is CASSPIWGMTSDEQFF. The CDR3 nucleotides are TGTGCCAGCAGCCCAATTTGGGGTATGACTAGCGATGAGCAGTTCTTC. The full variable domain, its missing parts supplied by reference TRBV9 and TRBJ2-1, is DSGVTQTPKHLITATGQRVTLRCSPRSGDLSVYWYQQSLDQGLQFLIQYYNGEERAKGNILERFSAQQFPDLHSELNLSSLELGDSALYFCASSPIWGMTSDEQFFGPGTRLTVL.

The chain has TRBV2 and TRBJ2-5; D possibly corresponds to TRBD1 (6 bases). The CDR3 is 13 amino acids. In germline, CDR1 is SNHLY, CDR2 FYNNEI. V lost 7 bases to trimming and J lost 4 bases, with 13 bases between them. The CDR3 DNA reads TGTGCCAGCAAGAAGGGGGTGGGAGAGACCCAGTACTTC. It specifies CASKKGVGETQYF.

The V call is TRBV27, the J call TRBJ1-4, with D perhaps TRBD1 (5 bases). Trimming pared 2 bases from V and 7 bases from J, leaving 14 bases between. Per the germline V gene, CDR1 is MNHEY and CDR2 is SMNVEV (reference sequence). CDR3 size: 15 residues. CDR3 amino acids: CASSLKGPGGEKLFF. CDR3 nucleotide sequence: TGTGCCAGCAGTTTAAAGGGTCCTGGGGGTGAAAAACTGTTTTTT.

V usage is TRBV11-3 and J usage is TRBJ2-2, with no clear D. The V and J ends lost 5 bases and 6 bases respectively, with 7 bases between them. CDR3 length equals 12 residues. Germline-derived CDR1 and CDR2 are SGHNT and YENEEA. The DNA for the CDR3 is TGTGCCAGCAGCCCCGGTCCCGGGGAGCTGTTTTTT. Its translation: CASSPGPGELFF. The entire variable domain, with the rest obtained from reference TRBV11-3 and TRBJ2-2, is as follows: EAGVVQSPRYKIIEKKQPVAFWCNPISGHNTLYWYLQNLGQGPELLIRYENEEAVDDSQLPKDRFSAERLKGVDSTLKIQPAELGDSAVYLCASSPGPGELFFGEGSRLTVL.

This chain joins TRBV28 and TRBJ2-7; no clear D gene. Germline V CDR1 and CDR2: MDHEN, SYDVKM. The CDR3 is 15 amino acids. With 4 bases removed from V and 3 bases from J, the gap between germline ends came to 16 bases. This CDR3 is CASSSAFQRVYEQYF. The DNA for the CDR3 is TGTGCCAGCAGTTCCGCCTTCCAAAGGGTCTACGAGCAGTACTTC.

The V call is TRBV19, the J call TRBJ1-2; 8 positions match TRBD1. Germline CDR1 and CDR2: LNHDA and SQIVND (reference sequence). Trimming at V came to 5 bases and at J to 2 bases, leaving 7 bases not matched to a gene. This CDR3 comprises 15 residues. The CDR3 loop reads CASSPQGALNYGYTF. In DNA form, the CDR3 reads TGTGCCAGTAGTCCCCAGGGGGCCCTGAACTATGGCTACACCTTC.

J is TRBJ2-7 and V is TRBV9; D is uncertain. This CDR3 is 14 amino acids long. Per the germline V gene, CDR1 is SGDLS and CDR2 is YYNGEE. The V end was cut by 1 base, the J end by 1 base, with 9 bases between. The DNA for the CDR3 is TGTGCCAGCAGCGTAACAAGGGAATCCTACGAGCAGTACTTC. Translation gives CASSVTRESYEQYF.

The genes are TRBV13 and TRBJ2-1; 9 nucleotides line up with TRBD1. Germline values: CDR1 PRHDT, CDR2 FYEKMQ (reference sequence). The CDR3 is 14 residues long. V was clipped by 4 bases and J by 6 bases; unmatched bases: 4. DNA for the CDR3: TGTGCCAGCAGCTGGACAGGGGAAAGCAATGAGCAGTTCTTC. Translating it yields CASSWTGESNEQFF.

The gene calls are TRBV19 and TRBJ2-2, with 12 nucleotides matching TRBD2. CDR1 is LNHDA and CDR2 is SQIVND in the germline V gene (reference sequence). This CDR3 contains 16 residues. J was trimmed by 15 bases and V by 4 bases; bases with no gene match: 15. The DNA of the CDR3 is TGTGCCAGTAGTACCATCTCTAGCGGGAGGGCCGGTTTGGTGTTTTTT. Translation gives CASSTISSGRAGLVFF.

The chain uses TRBV6-2 or TRBV6-3 and TRBJ1-2; no clear D. This CDR3 has 12 residues. Germline V gene data show CDR1 as MNHEY and CDR2 as SVGEGT. The germline V and J ends were trimmed by 2 bases and 5 bases, with 6 bases remaining between them. CDR3 in DNA: TGTGCCAGCAGTTACGCGGGTTATGGCTACACCTTC. Amino acids: CASSYAGYGYTF.

The chain has TRBV10-1 and TRBJ2-1; unclear D gene. The CDR3 consists of 13 residues. Trimming took 8 bases from V and 5 from J, leaving 13 bases between them. In germline, CDR1 is WNHNN, CDR2 SYGVQD (reference sequence). CDR3 sequence (DNA): TGCGCCAGCTATCACAAACGAGACAATGAGCAGTTCTTC. It yields the protein CASYHKRDNEQFF.

The rearrangement uses TRBV7-2 and TRBJ2-1, with 8 bases that match TRBD1. The length of the CDR3 is 15 residues. Looked up from germline, CDR1 is SGHTA and CDR2 is FQGNSA. The J segment lost 3 bases and the V segment lost 1 base, leaving 2 bases of the junction unmatched. The CDR3 spells CASSLDGTGYNEQFF. CDR3 DNA: TGTGCCAGCAGCTTAGATGGGACAGGCTACAATGAGCAGTTCTTC.

V gene TRBV13 combines with J gene TRBJ2-6, with D perhaps matching TRBD1 (5 bases). This CDR3 has 15 residues. CDR1 and CDR2 (germline): PRHDT, FYEKMQ (reference sequence). With 5 bases removed from V and 3 bases from J, the gap between germline ends came to 11 bases. CDR3 sequence: CASSPRVRGANVLTF. The CDR3 DNA follows: TGTGCCAGCAGCCCCAGGGTCCGTGGGGCCAACGTCCTGACTTTC.

This clone was seen once. DNA of the CDR3: TGTGCCTGGAGTAGTAACTATGGCTACACCTTC. Encoded protein: CAWSSNYGYTF. The rearrangement uses TRBV30 and TRBJ1-2; D gene unclear. The CDR3 extends over 11 amino acids. Per the germline V gene, CDR1 is GTSNPN and CDR2 is SVGIG (reference sequence). V was cut by 2 bases and J by 1 base, with 2 bases left in between. The full variable domain, with the rest looked up from reference TRBV30 and TRBJ1-2, is SQTIHQWPATLVQPVGSPLSLECTVEGTSNPNLYWYRQAAGRGLQLLFYSVGIGQISSEVPQNLSASRPQDRQFILSSKKLLLSDSGFYLCAWSSNYGYTFGSGTRLTVV.

The J gene is TRBJ2-5, the V gene TRBV15; a possible D gene is TRBD2 (6 bases). The germline CDR1 and CDR2 sequences are LNHNV and YYDKDF (reference sequence). This CDR3 contains 15 residues. Trimming removed 5 bases at V and 0 bases at J, with 13 bases between. CDR3 coding DNA: TGTGCCACCAGCGACGGGCGGGGCTACCAAGAGACCCAGTACTTC. Its protein product is CATSDGRGYQETQYF. Filled out from reference TRBV15 and TRBJ2-5, the complete variable domain reads DAMVIQNPRYQVTQFGKPVTLSCSQTLNHNVMYWYQQKSSQAPKLLFHYYDKDFNNEADTPDNFQSRRPNTSFCFLDIRSPGLGDTAMYLCATSDGRGYQETQYFGPGTRLLVL.

The chain uses TRBV9 and TRBJ2-3; TRBD1 is a possible D gene (6 bases). V lost 0 bases, J lost 6 bases, and 17 bases lay in between. Germline values: CDR1 SGDLS, CDR2 YYNGEE. The CDR3 extends over 16 amino acids. The CDR3 region is CASSVEGQPPSDTQYF. The CDR3, as DNA: TGTGCCAGCAGCGTAGAAGGACAGCCGCCCTCCGATACGCAGTATTTT.

The rearrangement uses TRBV7-9 and TRBJ2-5; 13 positions agree with TRBD2. V trimming: 5 bases; J trimming: 5 bases; junction bases outside the gene matches: 8. The CDR3 has 16 residues. Germline V gene data show CDR1 as SEHNR and CDR2 as FQNEAQ (reference sequence). CDR3 region: CASSLTSGGARETQYF. The CDR3 DNA reads as TGTGCCAGCAGCCTAACTAGCGGGGGGGCGAGGGAGACCCAGTACTTC.

V usage is TRBV19 and J usage is TRBJ1-2; no clear D gene. Germline CDR1 LNHDA, CDR2 SQIVND (reference sequence). The V end was cut by 1 base, the J end by 7 bases, with 16 bases between. The CDR3 consists of 15 residues. This CDR3 reads CASSIVSTGRGGYTF. The CDR3 DNA reads TGTGCCAGTAGTATAGTCTCTACGGGTAGAGGTGGCTACACCTTC.

The chain carries TRBV19 and TRBJ1-4; TRBD1 might be the D (5 bases). Trimming took off 3 bases at V and 7 bases at J, with 15 bases between the two ends. Germline values: CDR1 LNHDA, CDR2 SQIVND (reference sequence). The CDR3 consists of 15 residues. Here the CDR3 DNA reads TGTGCCAGTAGTATCCCACAGCGGGGGGGTGAAAAACTGTTTTTT. This gives the protein CASSIPQRGGEKLFF.

This CDR3 is CASGLGGSPLHF. CDR3 DNA sequence: TGTGCCAGCGGGCTCGGGGGTTCACCCCTCCACTTT. This chain links TRBV19 with TRBJ1-6; D might be TRBD1 (5 bases). The length of the CDR3 is 12 residues. V was trimmed by 9 bases and J by 9 bases, leaving 12 bases between them. CDR1 is LNHDA and CDR2 is SQIVND in the germline V gene (reference sequence).

This chain joins TRBV19 and TRBJ2-2; 14 bases agree with TRBD2. Germline values: CDR1 LNHDA, CDR2 SQIVND (reference sequence). Trimming removed 5 bases from V and 5 bases from J; junction bases left unmatched: 7. CDR3 length equals 17 residues. DNA of the CDR3: TGTGCCAGTAGTCGCGGACTAGCGGGAGGAGGGACCGGGGAGCTGTTTTTT. This sequence encodes CASSRGLAGGGTGELFF.